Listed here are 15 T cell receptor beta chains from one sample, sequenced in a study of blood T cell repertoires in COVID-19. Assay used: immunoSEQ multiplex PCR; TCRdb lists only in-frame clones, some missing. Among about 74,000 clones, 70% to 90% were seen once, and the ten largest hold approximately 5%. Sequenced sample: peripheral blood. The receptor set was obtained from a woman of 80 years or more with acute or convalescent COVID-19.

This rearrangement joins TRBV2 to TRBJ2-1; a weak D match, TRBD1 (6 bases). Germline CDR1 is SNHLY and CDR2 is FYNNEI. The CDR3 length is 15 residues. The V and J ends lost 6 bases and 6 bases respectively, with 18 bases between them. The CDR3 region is CASRKGDPGSNEQFF. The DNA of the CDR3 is TGTGCCAGCAGAAAGGGGGACCCCGGGTCCAATGAGCAGTTCTTC.

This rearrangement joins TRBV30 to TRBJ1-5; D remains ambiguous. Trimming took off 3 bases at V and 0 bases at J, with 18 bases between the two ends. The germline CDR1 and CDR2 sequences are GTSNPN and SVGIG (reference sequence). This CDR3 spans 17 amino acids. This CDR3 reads CAWSFSGDFLSNQPQHF. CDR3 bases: TGTGCCTGGAGCTTCTCCGGGGATTTCCTTAGCAATCAGCCCCAGCATTTT.

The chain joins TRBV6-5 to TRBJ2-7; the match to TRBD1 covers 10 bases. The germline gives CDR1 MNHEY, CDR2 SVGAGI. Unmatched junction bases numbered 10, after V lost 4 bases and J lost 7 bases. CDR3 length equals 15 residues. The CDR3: CASSSTGTGVREQYF. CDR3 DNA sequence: TGTGCCAGCAGTTCAACCGGGACAGGGGTAAGAGAGCAGTACTTC.

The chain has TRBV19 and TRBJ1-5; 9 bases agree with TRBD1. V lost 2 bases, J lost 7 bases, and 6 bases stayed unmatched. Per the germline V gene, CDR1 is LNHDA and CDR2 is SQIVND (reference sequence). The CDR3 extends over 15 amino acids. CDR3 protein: CASSITGGAGQPQHF. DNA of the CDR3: TGTGCCAGTAGTATAACAGGGGGCGCAGGACAGCCCCAGCATTTT. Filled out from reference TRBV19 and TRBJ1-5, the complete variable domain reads DGGITQSPKYLFRKEGQNVTLSCEQNLNHDAMYWYRQDPGQGLRLIYYSQIVNDFQKGDIAEGYSVSREKKESFPLTVTSAQKNPTAFYLCASSITGGAGQPQHFGDGTRLSIL.

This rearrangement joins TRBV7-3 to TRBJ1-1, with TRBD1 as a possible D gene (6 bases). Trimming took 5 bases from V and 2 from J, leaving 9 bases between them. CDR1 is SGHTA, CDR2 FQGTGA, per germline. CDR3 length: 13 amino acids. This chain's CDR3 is CASSKGQNTEAFF. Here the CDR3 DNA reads TGTGCCAGCAGCAAGGGACAAAACACTGAAGCTTTCTTT.

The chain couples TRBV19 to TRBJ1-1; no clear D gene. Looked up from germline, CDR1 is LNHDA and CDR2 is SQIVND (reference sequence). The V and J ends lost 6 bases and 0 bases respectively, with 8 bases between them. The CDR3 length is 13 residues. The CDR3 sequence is CASSPTVNTEAFF. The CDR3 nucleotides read TGTGCCAGTAGCCCTACGGTGAACACTGAAGCTTTCTTT.

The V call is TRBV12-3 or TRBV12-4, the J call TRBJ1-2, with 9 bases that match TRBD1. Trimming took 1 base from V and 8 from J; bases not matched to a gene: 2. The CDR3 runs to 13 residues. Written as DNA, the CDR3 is TGTGCCAGCAGTTTAGGTACAGGGGGCGGCTACACCTTC. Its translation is CASSLGTGGGYTF.

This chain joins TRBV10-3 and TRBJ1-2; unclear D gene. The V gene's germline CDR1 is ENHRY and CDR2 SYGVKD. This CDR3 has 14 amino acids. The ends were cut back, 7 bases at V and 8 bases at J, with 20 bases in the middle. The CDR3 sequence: CAITPQASERGYTF. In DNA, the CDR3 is TGTGCCATCACCCCCCAAGCCAGCGAGCGCGGCTACACCTTC.

The CDR3, as DNA: TGCAGCGTTGATAAACAAGAGGATGATGGCTACACCTTC. Residues: CSVDKQEDDGYTF. V and J are TRBV29-1 and TRBJ1-2; D is ambiguous. The CDR3 has 13 amino acids. CDR1 and CDR2 (germline): SQVTM, ANQGSEA. V lost 3 bases, J lost 6 bases, and 14 bases lay in between.

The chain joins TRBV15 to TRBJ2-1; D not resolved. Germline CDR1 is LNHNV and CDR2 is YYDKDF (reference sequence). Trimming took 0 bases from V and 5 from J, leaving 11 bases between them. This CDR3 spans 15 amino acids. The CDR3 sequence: CATSRDLAVNNEQFF. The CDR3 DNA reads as TGTGCCACCAGCAGAGATCTTGCGGTTAACAATGAGCAGTTCTTC.

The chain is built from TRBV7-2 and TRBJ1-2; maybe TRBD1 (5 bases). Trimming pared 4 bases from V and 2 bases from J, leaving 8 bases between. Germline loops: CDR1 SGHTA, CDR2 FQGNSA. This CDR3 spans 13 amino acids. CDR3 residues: CASSSDKNYGYTF. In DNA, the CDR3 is TGTGCCAGCAGCTCGGACAAAAACTATGGCTACACCTTC.

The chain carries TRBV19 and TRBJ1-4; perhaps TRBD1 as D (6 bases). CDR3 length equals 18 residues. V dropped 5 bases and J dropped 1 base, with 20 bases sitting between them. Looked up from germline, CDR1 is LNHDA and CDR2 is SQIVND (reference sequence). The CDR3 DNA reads TGTGCCAGTAGTGGTTGGGCAGGGGCCCAGGTAACTAATGAAAAACTGTTTTTT. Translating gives CASSGWAGAQVTNEKLFF.

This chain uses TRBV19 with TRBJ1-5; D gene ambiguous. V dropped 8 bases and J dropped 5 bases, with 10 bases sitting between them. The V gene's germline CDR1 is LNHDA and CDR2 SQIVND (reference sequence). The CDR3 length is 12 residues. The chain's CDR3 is CASSQAYQPQHF. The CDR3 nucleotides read TGTGCCAGTTCTCAGGCTTATCAGCCCCAGCATTTT. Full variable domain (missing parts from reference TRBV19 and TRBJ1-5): DGGITQSPKYLFRKEGQNVTLSCEQNLNHDAMYWYRQDPGQGLRLIYYSQIVNDFQKGDIAEGYSVSREKKESFPLTVTSAQKNPTAFYLCASSQAYQPQHFGDGTRLSIL.

The CDR3 DNA sequence: TGTGCCAGCAGCAAAATCTCGGATGGCTACACCTTC. Its translation is CASSKISDGYTF. The chain couples TRBV21-1 to TRBJ1-2. TRBV21-1 is a pseudogene segment. The CDR3 is made up of 12 amino acids.

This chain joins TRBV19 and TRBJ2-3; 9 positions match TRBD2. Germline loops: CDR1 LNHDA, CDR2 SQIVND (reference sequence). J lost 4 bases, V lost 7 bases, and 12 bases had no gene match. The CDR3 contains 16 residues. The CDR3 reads CASKGSGRYFSDTQYF. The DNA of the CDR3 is TGTGCCAGTAAGGGTAGCGGGAGATACTTCTCAGATACGCAGTATTTT. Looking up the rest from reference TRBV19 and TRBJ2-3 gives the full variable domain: DGGITQSPKYLFRKEGQNVTLSCEQNLNHDAMYWYRQDPGQGLRLIYYSQIVNDFQKGDIAEGYSVSREKKESFPLTVTSAQKNPTAFYLCASKGSGRYFSDTQYFGPGTRLTVL.